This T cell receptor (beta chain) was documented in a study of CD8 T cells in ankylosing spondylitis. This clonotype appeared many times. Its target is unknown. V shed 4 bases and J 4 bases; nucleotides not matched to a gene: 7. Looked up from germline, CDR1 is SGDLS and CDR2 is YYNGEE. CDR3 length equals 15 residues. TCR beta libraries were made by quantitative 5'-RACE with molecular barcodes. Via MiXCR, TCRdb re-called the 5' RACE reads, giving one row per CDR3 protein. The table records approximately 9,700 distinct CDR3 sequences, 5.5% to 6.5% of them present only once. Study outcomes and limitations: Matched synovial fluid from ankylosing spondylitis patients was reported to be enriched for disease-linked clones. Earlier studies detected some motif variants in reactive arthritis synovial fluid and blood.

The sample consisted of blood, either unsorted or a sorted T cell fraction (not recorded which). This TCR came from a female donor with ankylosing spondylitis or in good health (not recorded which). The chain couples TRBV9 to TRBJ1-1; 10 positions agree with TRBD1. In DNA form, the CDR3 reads TGTGCCAGCAGCTCCGGGACAGGGGTCCCCACTGAAGCTTTCTTT. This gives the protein CASSSGTGVPTEAFF.